These 27 T cell receptor beta chains share one sample of origin, sequenced in a study of blood T cell repertoires in COVID-19. Method: immunoSEQ multiplex PCR; TCRdb's copy keeps in-frame clones and lacks some. The table lists fewer than 120,000 clones, around 90% of them singletons, with approximately 3.4% in the top ten. The specimen was peripheral blood. These receptors originate from a woman in her forties or fifties with acute or convalescent COVID-19.

V is TRBV7-2 and J is TRBJ2-7; D possibly corresponds to TRBD1 (6 bases). CDR3 length: 15 amino acids. Germline CDR1 and CDR2: SGHTA and FQGNSA. The V end was cut by 5 bases, the J end by 4 bases, with 18 bases between. The CDR3 spells CASSVGWDKAYEQYF. CDR3 nucleotides: TGTGCCAGCAGCGTCGGGTGGGACAAGGCTTACGAGCAGTACTTC. The full variable domain, rest sourced from reference TRBV7-2 and TRBJ2-7, is GAGVSQSPSNKVTEKGKDVELRCDPISGHTALYWYRQSLGQGLEFLIYFQGNSAPDKSGLPSDRFSAERTGGSVSTLTIQRTQQEDSAVYLCASSVGWDKAYEQYFGPGTRLTVT.

The chain combines TRBV6-5 with TRBJ2-3; possibly TRBD2 for D (5 bases). From germline, CDR1 is MNHEY and CDR2 SVGAGI. CDR3 length equals 15 residues. Trimming took 0 bases from V and 4 from J, leaving 11 bases between them. The CDR3 is CASSYSDGGADTQYF. In DNA form, the CDR3 reads TGTGCCAGCAGTTACTCGGACGGAGGTGCAGATACGCAGTATTTT.

This clone was counted only a few times. The gene calls are TRBV11-3 and TRBJ2-1; 14 bases line up with TRBD2. Trimming at V came to 1 base and at J to 7 bases, leaving 0 bases not matched to a gene. Germline V CDR1 and CDR2: SGHNT, YENEEA. The CDR3 runs to 15 residues. The CDR3 protein is CASSLGTSGRNEQFF. Written as DNA, the CDR3 is TGTGCCAGCAGCTTAGGGACTAGCGGGAGGAATGAGCAGTTCTTC. The whole variable domain, remainder taken from reference TRBV11-3 and TRBJ2-1, is EAGVVQSPRYKIIEKKQPVAFWCNPISGHNTLYWYLQNLGQGPELLIRYENEEAVDDSQLPKDRFSAERLKGVDSTLKIQPAELGDSAVYLCASSLGTSGRNEQFFGPGTRLTVL.

J is TRBJ2-3 and V is TRBV15, with D possibly being TRBD2 (5 bases). The CDR3 is 15 amino acids. Per germline, CDR1 LNHNV and CDR2 YYDKDF (reference sequence). Trimming stripped 3 bases from V and 2 bases from J, with 12 bases between. The CDR3 reads CATSRGERITDTQYF. In DNA, the CDR3 is TGTGCCACCAGCAGGGGAGAGCGGATCACAGATACGCAGTATTTT.

This chain uses TRBV7-6 with TRBJ2-1; 12 nucleotides align to TRBD1. Per the germline V gene, CDR1 is SGHVS and CDR2 is FNYEAQ. J lost 8 bases, V lost 0 bases, and 2 bases had no gene match. This CDR3 contains 15 residues. The CDR3 nucleotides are TGTGCCAGCAGCTTAGCGGGGACAGGGGGCTATGAGCAGTTCTTC. It translates to CASSLAGTGGYEQFF.

This clone showed up just once. The chain joins TRBV12-3 or TRBV12-4 to TRBJ2-4; maybe TRBD1 (6 bases). The CDR3 has 13 residues. Deletions cut 5 bases from V and 4 bases from J, with 9 bases between. The CDR3 loop is CASSTDRKNIQYF. DNA for the CDR3: TGTGCCAGCAGTACGGACAGAAAAAACATTCAGTACTTC.

The rearrangement uses TRBV14 and TRBJ1-1, with D unresolved. The CDR3 sequence is 13 residues long. V shed 1 base and J shed 5 bases, with 8 bases lying between them. Germline V gene lookup returns CDR1 SGHDN and CDR2 FVKESK. This CDR3 reads CASSQAGRTEAFF. The CDR3 coding sequence is TGTGCCAGCAGCCAAGCAGGAAGAACTGAAGCTTTCTTT.

The V call is TRBV28, the J call TRBJ2-1; D remains unclear. The germline V gene encodes CDR1 MDHEN and CDR2 SYDVKM. The CDR3 contains 16 residues. The V end lost 6 bases, the J end lost 0 bases, and 15 bases lay between the germline ends. The CDR3 coding sequence is TGTGCCAGCAGCCCTAATGTCCTTCTCTCCTACAATGAGCAGTTCTTC. Translating gives CASSPNVLLSYNEQFF.

With regard to this clone: The same CDR3 can be traced to other DNA sequences in this sample. J is TRBJ1-2 and V is TRBV5-1; the D gene is possibly TRBD1 (5 bases). The CDR3 runs to 13 residues. Between the trimmed V and J ends, which lost 0 bases and 4 bases, there was a span of 7 bases. CDR1 is SGHRS and CDR2 is YFSETQ in the germline V gene. The chain's CDR3 is CASSLGQSYGYTF. The CDR3 bases are TGCGCCAGCAGCTTGGGACAGTCCTATGGCTACACCTTC.

The chain employs TRBV24-1 and TRBJ2-1; the D gene is possibly TRBD2 (5 bases). V was pared by 8 bases and J by 5 bases, with 15 bases between. The germline gives CDR1 KGHDR, CDR2 SFDVKD. The CDR3 runs to 14 residues. The CDR3 coding sequence is TGTGCCACCAAGGGAGATCATGCGGACAATGAGCAGTTCTTC. Translated: CATKGDHADNEQFF.

The chain has TRBV5-5 and TRBJ2-5; 7 nucleotides align to TRBD2. Unmatched junction bases numbered 10, after V lost 4 bases and J lost 1 base. The CDR3 is made up of 16 amino acids. The V gene's germline CDR1 is SGHKS and CDR2 YYEKEE (reference sequence). CDR3 amino acids: CASSPIGSGGQETQYF. DNA for the CDR3: TGTGCCAGCAGCCCAATCGGGTCGGGGGGCCAAGAGACCCAGTACTTC.

The rearrangement uses TRBV15 and TRBJ2-5; 9 nucleotides line up with TRBD2. Trimming removed 0 bases from V and 1 base from J; junction bases left unmatched: 0. From germline, CDR1 is LNHNV and CDR2 YYDKDF (reference sequence). This CDR3 is 15 amino acids long. This chain's CDR3 is CATSRDSGSQETQYF. The CDR3, as DNA: TGTGCCACCAGCAGAGATAGCGGGAGCCAAGAGACCCAGTACTTC.

CDR3 in amino acids: CASSFDSTEAFF. CDR3 DNA sequence: TGTGCCAGCTCCTTCGACTCCACTGAAGCTTTCTTT. This chain connects TRBV6-6 to TRBJ1-1, with D uncertain. The V and J ends lost 8 bases and 4 bases respectively, with 11 bases between them. Germline values: CDR1 MNHNY, CDR2 SVGAGI (reference sequence). The CDR3 has 12 residues.

This chain joins TRBV7-2 and TRBJ2-7, with D uncertain. This CDR3 comprises 16 residues. Between the trimmed V and J ends, which lost 1 base and 2 bases, there was a span of 15 bases. Per the germline V gene, CDR1 is SGHTA and CDR2 is FQGNSA. The CDR3 reads CASSLGHFTTPYEQYF. CDR3 DNA: TGTGCCAGCAGCTTAGGTCATTTCACTACCCCCTACGAGCAGTACTTC.

V is TRBV9 and J is TRBJ2-7; 9 bases fit TRBD2. The CDR3 extends over 16 amino acids. J was trimmed by 4 bases and V by 0 bases; bases with no gene match: 8. CDR1 and CDR2 from the germline V gene are SGDLS and YYNGEE. In DNA form, the CDR3 reads TGTGCCAGCAGCGTAGGCGGGCGGGAGGGGTTATACGAGCAGTACTTC. Translation: CASSVGGREGLYEQYF.

This chain uses TRBV2 with TRBJ2-7, with 11 bases aligning to TRBD1. The CDR3 consists of 15 residues. Unmatched junction bases numbered 8, after V lost 6 bases and J lost 4 bases. The germline V gene encodes CDR1 SNHLY and CDR2 FYNNEI. The CDR3 loop is CASSFGQGAYYEQYF. CDR3 sequence (DNA): TGTGCCAGCAGCTTCGGACAGGGGGCGTATTACGAGCAGTACTTC.

The chain couples TRBV24-1 to TRBJ2-2; 7 bases line up with TRBD1. The V and J ends lost 4 bases and 5 bases, in that order; junction bases with no gene match: 9. Germline assignment: CDR1 KGHDR and CDR2 SFDVKD. The CDR3 extends over 16 amino acids. In DNA, the CDR3 is TGTGCCACCAGTGACCCCGGGACAGTAGGAACCGGGGAGCTGTTTTTT. Protein product: CATSDPGTVGTGELFF.

This clone was seen only once. This sequence joins TRBV19 and TRBJ2-2; 10 bases match TRBD1. This CDR3 is built from 16 residues. Trimming cost V 5 bases and J 0 bases; bases outside gene matches: 3. Germline CDR1 reads LNHDA; CDR2 reads SQIVND (reference sequence). The CDR3 nucleotides read TGTGCCAGTAGTTCGGGACAGGGGCCGAACACCGGGGAGCTGTTTTTT. Translating it yields CASSSGQGPNTGELFF.

J is TRBJ2-7 and V is TRBV27, with TRBD2 identical over 14 bases. V shed 6 bases and J 2 bases; nucleotides not matched to a gene: 9. The CDR3 contains 17 residues. Germline CDR1 and CDR2: MNHEY and SMNVEV (reference sequence). The CDR3 here is CASRKGTSGSTPYEQYF. The CDR3 DNA reads TGTGCCAGCAGAAAAGGGACTAGCGGGAGTACCCCCTACGAGCAGTACTTC.

The chain recombines TRBV3-1 (or the pseudogene TRBV3-2) with TRBJ2-1; TRBD1 matches 11 bases. V was clipped by 4 bases and J by 7 bases; unmatched bases: 3. The length of the CDR3 is 14 residues. The germline V gene encodes CDR1 LGHDT and CDR2 YNNKEL (reference sequence). The CDR3 nucleotides read TGTGCCAGCAGCCTGGACAGGGGGCGGAATGAGCAGTTCTTC. Amino acids: CASSLDRGRNEQFF.

V and J are TRBV3-1 (or the pseudogene TRBV3-2) and TRBJ1-4, with 11 bases that match TRBD1. V was clipped by 5 bases and J by 8 bases; unmatched bases: 10. The CDR3 runs to 16 residues. Germline CDR1 LGHDT, CDR2 YNNKEL (reference sequence). The CDR3 DNA follows: TGTGCCAGCAGCAAAATCACCGGGACAGGGGGAGAAAAACTGTTTTTT. It codes for CASSKITGTGGEKLFF.

The V call is TRBV7-9, the J call TRBJ2-7, with D possibly matching TRBD2 (6 bases). CDR1 and CDR2 from the germline V gene are SEHNR and FQNEAQ (reference sequence). The CDR3 loop spans 15 amino acids. With 5 bases removed from V and 5 bases from J, the gap between germline ends came to 19 bases. CDR3 DNA sequence: TGTGCCAGCAGCCCCGGGACTCCAGCCGGGGACGAGCAGTACTTC. This codes for CASSPGTPAGDEQYF. Variable domain in full (rest from reference TRBV7-9 and TRBJ2-7): DTGVSQNPRHKITKRGQNVTFRCDPISEHNRLYWYRQTLGQGPEFLTYFQNEAQLEKSRLLSDRFSAERPKGSFSTLEIQRTEQGDSAMYLCASSPGTPAGDEQYFGPGTRLTVT.

The gene calls are TRBV2 and TRBJ2-2, with 7 positions matching TRBD2. V lost 5 bases and J lost 6; bases outside the gene matches: 6. This CDR3 is built from 14 residues. Germline-derived CDR1 and CDR2 are SNHLY and FYNNEI. The CDR3 nucleotides read TGTGCCAGCAGTCCAGCGGGGAGGGCCGGGGAGCTGTTTTTT. The encoded protein is CASSPAGRAGELFF. The whole variable domain, remainder taken from reference TRBV2 and TRBJ2-2, is EPEVTQTPSHQVTQMGQEVILRCVPISNHLYFYWYRQILGQKVEFLVSFYNNEISEKSEIFDDQFSVERPDGSNFTLKIRSTKLEDSAMYFCASSPAGRAGELFFGEGSRLTVL.

The CDR3: CASSFLILAGQGTDTQYF. The CDR3 DNA reads as TGTGCCAGCAGCTTTCTTATCCTAGCGGGCCAGGGCACAGATACGCAGTATTTT. The chain has TRBV5-4 and TRBJ2-3; 8 positions agree with TRBD2. Looked up from germline, CDR1 is SGHNT and CDR2 is YYREEE (reference sequence). Germline trimming cut 2 bases from V and 1 base from J; bases unmatched to any gene: 12. The CDR3 length is 18 residues.

This clone was seen only a few times. The V gene is TRBV7-6, the J gene TRBJ1-5, with D possibly matching TRBD1 (6 bases). Trimming took off 3 bases at V and 3 bases at J, with 12 bases between the two ends. CDR1 is SGHVS, CDR2 FNYEAQ, per germline. The CDR3 sequence is 15 residues long. As DNA, the CDR3 is TGTGCCAGCAGCTTGGGCAGGGGCCCCAATCAGCCCCAGCATTTT. Translating it yields CASSLGRGPNQPQHF.

The chain combines TRBV19 with TRBJ2-1, with D perhaps matching TRBD1 (6 bases). CDR3 length: 17 residues. Germline V gene data show CDR1 as LNHDA and CDR2 as SQIVND (reference sequence). The V gene lost 5 bases and the J gene lost 6 bases, with 23 bases spanning the gap. In DNA form, the CDR3 reads TGTGCCAGTAGTGACAGTTCGGGGCCAGGGGTCCGCAATGAGCAGTTCTTC. This sequence encodes CASSDSSGPGVRNEQFF.

The chain uses TRBV2 and TRBJ1-2; D is possibly TRBD1 (5 bases). Germline V CDR1 and CDR2: SNHLY, FYNNEI. V was pared by 4 bases and J by 7 bases, with 13 bases between. This CDR3 spans 13 amino acids. CDR3 nucleotide sequence: TGTGCCAGCAGTGGGACACGGGGGTCTGGCTACACCTTC. Encoded protein: CASSGTRGSGYTF.